This TCR beta chain originates from a study of PD-1 blockade in classical Hodgkin lymphoma. Study-level results: Before treatment, TCR diversity in newly diagnosed patients was reportedly lower than in healthy donors. Repertoire differences have undefined causes, possibly disease activity or prior therapy.

The CDR3 is made up of 14 amino acids. The V gene's germline CDR1 is KGHSH and CDR2 LQKENI. Trimming cost V 4 bases and J 6 bases; bases outside gene matches: 6. Worth noting for this clone: The antigen is not known.

The protocol was immunoSEQ multiplex PCR, while the TCRdb copy is restricted to in-frame clones and leaves out a portion. The data show some 31,000 clones, 90% to 95% seen once. Time point described: newly diagnosed, previously untreated cHL patient sample. As a comparison, the study used PBMCs from newly diagnosed, untreated classical Hodgkin lymphoma. The sequenced sample consisted of peripheral blood mononuclear cells (PBMCs). The V gene is TRBV18, the J gene TRBJ2-1, with TRBD2 matching 7 bases. The TCR originated in a human donor with classical Hodgkin lymphoma. CDR3 sequence: CASSQSGVGNEQFF. The CDR3 nucleotides are TGTGCCAGCTCACAAAGCGGGGTAGGCAATGAGCAGTTCTTC.